Listed here are 24 T cell receptor beta chains from one sample, sequenced in a study of blood T cell repertoires in COVID-19. TCRdb's table, derived via immunoSEQ multiplex PCR, lists solely in-frame clones and lacks some. The table lists 17,000 or so clones, roughly 80% of them singletons, with roughly 23% in the top ten. Sequenced sample: peripheral blood. These receptors originate from a man in his sixties with active or convalescent COVID-19.

The chain is built from TRBV2 and TRBJ1-6; 9 nucleotides agree with TRBD1. The CDR3 spans 19 residues. The ends lost 5 bases at V and 0 bases at J; junction bases unmatched: 11. Germline assignment: CDR1 SNHLY and CDR2 FYNNEI. Written as DNA, the CDR3 is TGTGCCAGCAGTCGAGTCCGACAGGGGGGGAGCTCCTATAATTCACCCCTCCACTTT. Amino acids: CASSRVRQGGSSYNSPLHF.

This sequence joins TRBV24-1 and TRBJ2-3, with a tentative D call TRBD1 (6 bases). This CDR3 is 16 amino acids long. The V end was cut by 5 bases, the J end by 6 bases, with 20 bases between. CDR1 KGHDR and CDR2 SFDVKD come from the germline V gene. CDR3 region: CATSGVWTPQGDTQYF. CDR3 nucleotide sequence: TGTGCCACCAGTGGCGTATGGACTCCCCAGGGGGATACGCAGTATTTT.

This clone was picked up a small number of times. The genes are TRBV10-2 and TRBJ2-5; weak D call: TRBD1 (8 bases). The germline V gene encodes CDR1 WSHSY and CDR2 SAAADI. V was pared by 3 bases and J by 4 bases, with 24 bases between. The CDR3 runs to 18 residues. The CDR3 here is CASSERAGGWASGETQYF. In DNA, the CDR3 is TGCGCCAGCAGTGAAAGGGCAGGGGGCTGGGCTAGCGGAGAGACCCAGTACTTC.

This clone was counted a single time. The gene calls are TRBV20-1 and TRBJ2-1; 8 bases align to TRBD1. V was pared by 6 bases and J by 10 bases, with 5 bases of the junction left unmatched. CDR3 length: 11 amino acids. The germline V gene has CDR1 DFQATT and CDR2 SNEGSKA (reference sequence). The CDR3 protein is CSAPDREEQFF. The CDR3 DNA reads as TGCAGTGCCCCGGACAGGGAGGAGCAGTTCTTC.

J is TRBJ2-3 and V is TRBV19, with D possibly matching TRBD2 (7 bases). Trimming left V 4 bases short and J 2 bases short, with 16 bases between. CDR1 and CDR2 from the germline V gene are LNHDA and SQIVND (reference sequence). This CDR3 comprises 16 residues. The CDR3 region is CASSNARGTNTDTQYF. In nucleotides, the CDR3 is TGTGCCAGTAGTAATGCGCGGGGGACAAACACAGATACGCAGTATTTT.

The chain links TRBV7-3 to TRBJ2-2; TRBD2 agrees at 9 bases. The length of the CDR3 is 16 residues. Trimming at V came to 3 bases and at J to 4 bases, leaving 6 bases not matched to a gene. Germline V gene sequence: CDR1 SGHTA, CDR2 FQGTGA. The CDR3 loop reads CASSFSAGGITGELFF. In nucleotides, the CDR3 is TGTGCCAGCAGCTTTTCCGCGGGGGGGATCACCGGGGAGCTGTTTTTT.

This clone has a handful of counts. The rearrangement uses TRBV11-2 and TRBJ1-2; D not resolved. CDR3 length: 15 residues. The germline V gene has CDR1 SGHAT and CDR2 FQNNGV. Trimming shortened V by 5 bases and J by 0 bases, and 13 bases separated the two germline ends. As DNA, the CDR3 is TGTGCCAGCAGCCCCGGAGGAGTCCCTAACTATGGCTACACCTTC. Amino acids: CASSPGGVPNYGYTF. Complete variable domain (other parts from reference TRBV11-2 and TRBJ1-2): EAGVAQSPRYKIIEKRQSVAFWCNPISGHATLYWYQQILGQGPKLLIQFQNNGVVDDSQLPKDRFSAERLKGVDSTLKIQPAKLEDSAVYLCASSPGGVPNYGYTFGSGTRLTVV.

The V and J genes are TRBV7-3 and TRBJ2-7, with D perhaps matching TRBD2 (5 bases). There are 12 residues in the CDR3. The germline V and J ends were trimmed by 9 bases and 6 bases, with 15 bases remaining between them. Looked up from germline, CDR1 is SGHTA and CDR2 is FQGTGA. The CDR3 region is CASNPNGVEQYF. DNA of the CDR3: TGTGCCAGTAACCCGAACGGGGTCGAGCAGTACTTC.

The CDR3 spells CASRIAGGADEQYF. The CDR3 nucleotides are TGTGCCAGCAGAATAGCGGGGGGCGCGGACGAGCAGTACTTC. The chain has TRBV7-2 and TRBJ2-7, with 10 bases fitting TRBD2. Germline V gene lookup returns CDR1 SGHTA and CDR2 FQGNSA. V shed 6 bases, J shed 5 bases, and the junction held 7 bases outside the gene matches. The CDR3 consists of 14 residues. The full variable domain, rest sourced from reference TRBV7-2 and TRBJ2-7, is GAGVSQSPSNKVTEKGKDVELRCDPISGHTALYWYRQSLGQGLEFLIYFQGNSAPDKSGLPSDRFSAERTGGSVSTLTIQRTQQEDSAVYLCASRIAGGADEQYFGPGTRLTVT.

The chain uses TRBV12-3 or TRBV12-4 and TRBJ1-2; D is unresolved. The CDR3 covers 13 residues. The V and J ends lost 6 bases and 2 bases respectively, with 10 bases between them. The CDR3 reads CASSSGGNYGYTF. CDR3 nucleotides: TGTGCCAGCAGCTCCGGAGGGAACTATGGCTACACCTTC.

The chain carries TRBV7-6 and TRBJ2-3; 8 positions agree with TRBD1. From germline, CDR1 is SGHVS and CDR2 FNYEAQ. With V trimmed by 5 bases and J by 3 bases, 7 bases remained unmatched. The CDR3 has 15 amino acids. Written as DNA, the CDR3 is TGTGCCAGCAGCGCCCGGACAGGGTCAACAGATACGCAGTATTTT. It translates to CASSARTGSTDTQYF. Full variable domain (remainder filled in from reference TRBV7-6 and TRBJ2-3): GAGVSQSPRYKVTKRGQDVALRCDPISGHVSLYWYRQALGQGPEFLTYFNYEAQQDKSGLPNDRFSAERPEGSISTLTIQRTEQRDSAMYRCASSARTGSTDTQYFGPGTRLTVL.

This clone was detected only a few times. CDR3 coding DNA: TGTGCCATCAGTGGTTCTGAGGGCGGATTGAACACTGAAGCTTTCTTT. Translated, it gives CAISGSEGGLNTEAFF. The chain joins TRBV10-3 to TRBJ1-1, with D hard to call. V was cut by 4 bases and J by 0 bases, with 15 bases left in between. The CDR3 is 16 amino acids. Germline assignment: CDR1 ENHRY and CDR2 SYGVKD.

V usage is TRBV3-1 (or the pseudogene TRBV3-2) and J usage is TRBJ2-2; 9 nucleotides align to TRBD2. Per germline, CDR1 LGHDT and CDR2 YNNKEL (reference sequence). The CDR3 totals 15 residues. V lost 4 bases and J lost 4; bases outside the gene matches: 4. In nucleotides, the CDR3 is TGTGCCAGCAGCCGCTCTAGCGGGGCCACCGGGGAGCTGTTTTTT. This translates into CASSRSSGATGELFF.

The table lists this clone with a count of one. The chain links TRBV30 to TRBJ2-5, with 7 bases aligning to TRBD2. The CDR3 totals 13 residues. Germline CDR1 and CDR2: GTSNPN and SVGIG (reference sequence). V was clipped by 7 bases and J by 2 bases; unmatched bases: 7. CDR3: CASTWRGQETQYF. The DNA for the CDR3 is TGTGCCTCCACATGGCGGGGGCAAGAGACCCAGTACTTC.

Here the CDR3 DNA reads TGCGCCAGCAGCCAAAGGATAGCGGGAGTGACAGATACGCAGTATTTT. Translating gives CASSQRIAGVTDTQYF. This rearrangement joins TRBV4-1 to TRBJ2-3; the match to TRBD2 covers 9 bases. V gave up 2 bases and J gave up 3 bases; unmatched junction bases: 6. Per germline, CDR1 MGHRA and CDR2 YSYEKL. The CDR3 totals 16 residues.

The CDR3 bases are TGTGCCAGCAGTGAGGCCGGGACCGGGGAGCTGTTTTTT. It yields the protein CASSEAGTGELFF. V gene TRBV2 combines with J gene TRBJ2-2; the D is unclear. Germline V CDR1 and CDR2: SNHLY, FYNNEI. The CDR3 is made up of 13 amino acids. V was clipped by 3 bases and J by 5 bases, with 7 bases between them.

This clone has just a few counts. The chain combines TRBV6-1 with TRBJ2-5; tentatively, D is TRBD1 (5 bases). Trimming took 1 base from V and 1 from J, leaving 13 bases between them. Germline assignment: CDR1 MNHNS and CDR2 SASEGT. The length of the CDR3 is 16 residues. The CDR3 is CASSEGQGSFQETQYF. The CDR3 bases are TGTGCCAGCAGTGAAGGGCAGGGATCCTTCCAAGAGACCCAGTACTTC.

The chain couples TRBV27 to TRBJ2-3, with D possibly TRBD2 on 5 matching bases. Germline-derived CDR1 and CDR2 are MNHEY and SMNVEV (reference sequence). Trimming pared 2 bases from V and 0 bases from J, leaving 15 bases between. CDR3 length equals 17 residues. For the CDR3, the DNA is TGTGCCAGCAGTTTAGATGGCCTAGCAGCTAGCACAGATACGCAGTATTTT. Its translation is CASSLDGLAASTDTQYF.

The rearrangement joins TRBV5-5 to TRBJ1-1; D possibly corresponds to TRBD1 (5 bases). Germline-derived CDR1 and CDR2 are SGHKS and YYEKEE (reference sequence). V gave up 1 base and J gave up 8 bases, with 12 bases separating them. The CDR3 loop spans 13 amino acids. CDR3: CASSLSPGYEAFF. CDR3 DNA: TGTGCCAGCAGCTTGTCCCCAGGGTACGAAGCTTTCTTT.

This rearrangement joins TRBV7-8 to TRBJ1-5, with a possible D match to TRBD1 (5 bases). The CDR3 is 18 residues long. V was cut by 3 bases and J by 5 bases, with 23 bases left in between. Per the germline V gene, CDR1 is SGHVS and CDR2 is FQNEAQ. The CDR3, as DNA: TGTGCCAGCAGCTTGTGGAGGTCGGGGGGGATGATGGATCAGCCCCAGCATTTT. Its protein is CASSLWRSGGMMDQPQHF. Full variable domain (outside the CDR3, taken from reference TRBV7-8 and TRBJ1-5): GAGVSQSPRYKVAKRGQDVALRCDPISGHVSLFWYQQALGQGPEFLTYFQNEAQLDKSGLPSDRFFAERPEGSVSTLKIQRTQQEDSAVYLCASSLWRSGGMMDQPQHFGDGTRLSIL.

The sample holds one count of this clone. The chain is built from TRBV18 and TRBJ2-7; 9 bases agree with TRBD1. There are 17 residues in the CDR3. Trimming at V came to 0 bases and at J to 0 bases, leaving 6 bases not matched to a gene. Germline V gives CDR1 KGHSH, CDR2 LQKENI. CDR3 residues: CASSPPLPGQGSYEQYF. Written as DNA, the CDR3 is TGTGCCAGCTCACCACCGCTTCCGGGACAGGGCTCCTACGAGCAGTACTTC.

CDR3 bases: TGTGCCAGCAGTTTATGGTGGGGGGTTGAAAAACTGTTTTTT. Protein sequence: CASSLWWGVEKLFF. The V gene is TRBV28, the J gene TRBJ1-4; possible D gene TRBD1, 5 bases. The germline gives CDR1 MDHEN, CDR2 SYDVKM. The CDR3 runs to 14 residues. Trimming stripped 0 bases from V and 7 bases from J, with 9 bases between.

The gene calls are TRBV15 and TRBJ1-1; D is ambiguous. Germline V gives CDR1 LNHNV, CDR2 YYDKDF (reference sequence). Trimming cost V 3 bases and J 1 base, with 9 bases left between them. The CDR3 sequence is 14 residues long. CDR3 region: CATSSGVQNTEAFF. CDR3 DNA sequence: TGTGCCACCAGCAGTGGAGTTCAGAACACTGAAGCTTTCTTT. The full variable domain, rest sourced from reference TRBV15 and TRBJ1-1, is DAMVIQNPRYQVTQFGKPVTLSCSQTLNHNVMYWYQQKSSQAPKLLFHYYDKDFNNEADTPDNFQSRRPNTSFCFLDIRSPGLGDTAMYLCATSSGVQNTEAFFGQGTRLTVV.

The V call is TRBV6-1, the J call TRBJ1-3; D remains unclear. V gave up 3 bases and J gave up 6 bases, with 6 bases separating them. Looked up from germline, CDR1 is MNHNS and CDR2 is SASEGT. This CDR3 is built from 12 residues. The CDR3 region is CASSEALNTIYF. The CDR3 nucleotides are TGTGCCAGCAGTGAGGCCCTAAACACCATATATTTT.